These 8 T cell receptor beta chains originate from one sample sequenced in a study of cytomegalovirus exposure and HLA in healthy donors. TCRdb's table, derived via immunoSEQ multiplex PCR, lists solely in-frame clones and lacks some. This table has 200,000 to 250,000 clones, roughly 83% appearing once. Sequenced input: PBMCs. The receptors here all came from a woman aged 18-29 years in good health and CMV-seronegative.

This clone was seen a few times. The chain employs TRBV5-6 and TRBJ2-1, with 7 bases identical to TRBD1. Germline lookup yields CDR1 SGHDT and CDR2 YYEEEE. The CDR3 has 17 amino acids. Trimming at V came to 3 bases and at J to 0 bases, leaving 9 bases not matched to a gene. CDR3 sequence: CASSSNLNRGSYNEQFF. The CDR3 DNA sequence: TGTGCCAGCAGCTCGAACCTTAACAGGGGCTCCTACAATGAGCAGTTCTTC.

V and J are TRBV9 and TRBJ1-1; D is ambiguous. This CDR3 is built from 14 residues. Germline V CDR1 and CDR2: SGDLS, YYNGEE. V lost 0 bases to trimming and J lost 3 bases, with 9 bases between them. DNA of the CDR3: TGTGCCAGCAGCGTAGTTACGCGGGACACTGAAGCTTTCTTT. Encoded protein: CASSVVTRDTEAFF. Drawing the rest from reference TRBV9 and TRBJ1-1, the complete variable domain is DSGVTQTPKHLITATGQRVTLRCSPRSGDLSVYWYQQSLDQGLQFLIQYYNGEERAKGNILERFSAQQFPDLHSELNLSSLELGDSALYFCASSVVTRDTEAFFGQGTRLTVV.

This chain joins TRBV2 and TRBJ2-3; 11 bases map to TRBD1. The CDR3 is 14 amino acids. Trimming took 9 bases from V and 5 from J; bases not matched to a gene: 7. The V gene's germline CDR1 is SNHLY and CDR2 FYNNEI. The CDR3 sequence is CASSGQGAEDTQYF. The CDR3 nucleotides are TGTGCCAGTTCCGGACAGGGGGCAGAAGATACGCAGTATTTT.

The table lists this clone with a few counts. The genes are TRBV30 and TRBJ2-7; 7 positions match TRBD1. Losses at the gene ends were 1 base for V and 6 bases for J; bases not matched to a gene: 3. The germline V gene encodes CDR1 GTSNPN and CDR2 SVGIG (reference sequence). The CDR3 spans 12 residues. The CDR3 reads CAWSATGAEQYF. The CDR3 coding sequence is TGTGCCTGGAGTGCCACAGGGGCCGAGCAGTACTTC.

CDR3 DNA: TGTGCCACCAGCAGAGATAAGAGGGGGCGATGGTCCTACGAGCAGTACTTC. This translates into CATSRDKRGRWSYEQYF. The chain links TRBV15 to TRBJ2-7; 7 nucleotides match TRBD1. Germline V gene data show CDR1 as LNHNV and CDR2 as YYDKDF (reference sequence). The CDR3 extends over 17 amino acids. After removal of 0 bases from V and 1 base from J, the junction contained 9 bases not matched to a gene.

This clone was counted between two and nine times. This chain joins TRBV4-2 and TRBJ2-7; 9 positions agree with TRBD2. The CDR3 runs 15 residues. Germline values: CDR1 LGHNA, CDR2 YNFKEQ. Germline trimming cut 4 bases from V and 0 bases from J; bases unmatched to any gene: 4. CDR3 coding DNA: TGTGCCAGCAGCCGAGAGACTAGCGGCTCCTACGAGCAGTACTTC. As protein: CASSRETSGSYEQYF.

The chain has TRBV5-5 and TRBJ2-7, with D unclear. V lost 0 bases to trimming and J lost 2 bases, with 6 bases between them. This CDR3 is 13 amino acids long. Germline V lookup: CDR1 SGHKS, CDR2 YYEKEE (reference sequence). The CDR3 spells CASSLDTTYEQYF. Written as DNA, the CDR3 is TGTGCCAGCAGCTTGGACACCACCTACGAGCAGTACTTC.

Here the CDR3 DNA reads TGTGCCAGCAGCCCGGATGGGACAGGGTCCAACGAGCAGTACTTC. Translating gives CASSPDGTGSNEQYF. This chain connects TRBV7-3 to TRBJ2-7, with 9 bases aligning to TRBD1. The ends lost 5 bases at V and 5 bases at J; junction bases unmatched: 10. This CDR3 is built from 15 residues. Germline CDR1 is SGHTA and CDR2 is FQGTGA.